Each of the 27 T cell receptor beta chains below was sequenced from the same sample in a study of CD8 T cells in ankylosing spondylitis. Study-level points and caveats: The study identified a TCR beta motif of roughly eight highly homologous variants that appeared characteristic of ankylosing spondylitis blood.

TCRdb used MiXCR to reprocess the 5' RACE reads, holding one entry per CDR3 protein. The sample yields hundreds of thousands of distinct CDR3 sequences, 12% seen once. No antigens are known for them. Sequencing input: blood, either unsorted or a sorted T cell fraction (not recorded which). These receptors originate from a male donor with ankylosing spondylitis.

The CDR3 DNA is TGTGCCAGCAGTTTAACCCCTAGCGGGAGCGGTGAGACCCAGTACTTC. Encoded protein: CASSLTPSGSGETQYF. V is TRBV28 and J is TRBJ2-5, with 10 bases that match TRBD2. V lost 2 bases, J lost 5 bases, and 8 bases stayed unmatched. The CDR3 has 16 residues. Germline V lookup: CDR1 MDHEN, CDR2 SYDVKM.

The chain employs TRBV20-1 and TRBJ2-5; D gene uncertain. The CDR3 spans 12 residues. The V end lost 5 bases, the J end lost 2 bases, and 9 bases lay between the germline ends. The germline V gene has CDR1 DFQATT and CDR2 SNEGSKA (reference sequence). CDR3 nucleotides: TGCAGTGCTCATAAAGGTCAAGAGACCCAGTACTTC. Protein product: CSAHKGQETQYF.

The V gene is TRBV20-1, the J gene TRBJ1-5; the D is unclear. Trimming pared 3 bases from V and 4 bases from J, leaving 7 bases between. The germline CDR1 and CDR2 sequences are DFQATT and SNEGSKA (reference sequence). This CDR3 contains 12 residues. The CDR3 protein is CSASFVNQPQHF. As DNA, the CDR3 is TGCAGTGCTAGTTTTGTGAATCAGCCCCAGCATTTT.

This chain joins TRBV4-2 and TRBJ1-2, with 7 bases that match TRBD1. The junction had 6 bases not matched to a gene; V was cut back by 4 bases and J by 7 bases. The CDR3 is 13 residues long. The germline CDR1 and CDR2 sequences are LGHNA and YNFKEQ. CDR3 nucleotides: TGTGCCAGCAGCCTGGGGACAGCCGGTGGCTACACCTTC. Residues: CASSLGTAGGYTF.

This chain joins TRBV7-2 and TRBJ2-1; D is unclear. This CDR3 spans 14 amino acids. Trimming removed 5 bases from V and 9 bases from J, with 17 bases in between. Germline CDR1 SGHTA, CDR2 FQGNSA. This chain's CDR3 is CASSAGRPPGEQFF. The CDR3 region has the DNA TGTGCCAGCAGCGCCGGACGGCCGCCGGGTGAGCAGTTCTTC.

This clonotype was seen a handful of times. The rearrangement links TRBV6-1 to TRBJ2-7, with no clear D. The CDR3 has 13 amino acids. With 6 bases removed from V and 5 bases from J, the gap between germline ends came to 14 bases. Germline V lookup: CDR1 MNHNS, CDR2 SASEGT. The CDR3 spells CASRTPRSHEQYF. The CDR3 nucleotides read TGTGCCAGCAGGACCCCCAGGTCCCACGAGCAGTACTTC.

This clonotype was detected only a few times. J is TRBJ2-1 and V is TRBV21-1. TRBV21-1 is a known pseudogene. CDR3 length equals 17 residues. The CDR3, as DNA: TGTGCCAGCAGCACCCGAACCTCGCCGGGCTCCTACAATGAGCAGTTCTTC. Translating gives CASSTRTSPGSYNEQFF.

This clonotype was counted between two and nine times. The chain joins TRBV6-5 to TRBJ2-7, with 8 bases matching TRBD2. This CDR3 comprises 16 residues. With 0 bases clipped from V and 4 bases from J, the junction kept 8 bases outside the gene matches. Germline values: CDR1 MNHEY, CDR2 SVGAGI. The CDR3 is CASSYSRSGGSYEQYF. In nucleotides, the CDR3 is TGTGCCAGCAGTTACTCGAGGTCGGGAGGGTCTTACGAGCAGTACTTC.

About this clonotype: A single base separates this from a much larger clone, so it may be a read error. The CDR3 loop reads CASSNTGANVLTF. CDR3 DNA: TGTGCCAGCAGTAACACTGGGGCCAACGTCCTGACTTTC. This chain joins TRBV6-5 and TRBJ2-6, with D unresolved. The ends were cut back, 5 bases at V and 2 bases at J, with 4 bases in the middle. Germline-derived CDR1 and CDR2 are MNHEY and SVGAGI. This CDR3 comprises 13 residues.

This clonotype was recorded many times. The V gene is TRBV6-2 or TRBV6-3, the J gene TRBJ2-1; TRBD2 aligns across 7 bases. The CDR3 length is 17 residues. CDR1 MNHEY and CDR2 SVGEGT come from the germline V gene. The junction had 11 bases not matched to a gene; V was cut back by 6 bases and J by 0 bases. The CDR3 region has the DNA TGTGCCAGCAGGGGGCGGGACTACATCAACTCCTACAATGAGCAGTTCTTC. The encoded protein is CASRGRDYINSYNEQFF.

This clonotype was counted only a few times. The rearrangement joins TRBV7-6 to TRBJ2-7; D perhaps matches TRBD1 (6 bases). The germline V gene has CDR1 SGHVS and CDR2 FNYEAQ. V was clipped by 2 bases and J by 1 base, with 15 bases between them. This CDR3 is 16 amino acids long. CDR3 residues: CASSLRTGKKSYEQYF. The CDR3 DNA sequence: TGTGCCAGCAGCTTAAGAACAGGGAAGAAATCCTACGAGCAGTACTTC. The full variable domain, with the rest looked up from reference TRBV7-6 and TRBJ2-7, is GAGVSQSPRYKVTKRGQDVALRCDPISGHVSLYWYRQALGQGPEFLTYFNYEAQQDKSGLPNDRFSAERPEGSISTLTIQRTEQRDSAMYRCASSLRTGKKSYEQYFGPGTRLTVT.

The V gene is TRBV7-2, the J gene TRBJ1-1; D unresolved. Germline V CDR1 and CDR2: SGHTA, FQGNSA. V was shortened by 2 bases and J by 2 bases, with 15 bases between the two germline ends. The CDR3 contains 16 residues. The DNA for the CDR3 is TGTGCCAGCAGCTTAAGTACGGCGACACCCAACACTGAAGCTTTCTTT. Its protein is CASSLSTATPNTEAFF.

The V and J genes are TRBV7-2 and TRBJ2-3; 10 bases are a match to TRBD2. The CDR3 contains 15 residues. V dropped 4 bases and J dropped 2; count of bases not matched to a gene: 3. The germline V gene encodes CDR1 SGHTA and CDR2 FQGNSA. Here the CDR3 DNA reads TGTGCCAGCAGCTCGAGCGGGGGGGACACAGATACGCAGTATTTT. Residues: CASSSSGGDTDTQYF.

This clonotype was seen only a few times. The CDR3 nucleotides read TGCAGTGCTACTAGACTAGCGGGCCCGACCTACGAGCAGTACTTC. It encodes CSATRLAGPTYEQYF. The chain links TRBV20-1 to TRBJ2-7; 10 nucleotides line up with TRBD2. With 4 bases clipped from V and 2 bases from J, the junction kept 8 bases outside the gene matches. The germline V gene encodes CDR1 DFQATT and CDR2 SNEGSKA (reference sequence). The CDR3 is 15 residues long.

The CDR3 region has the DNA TGTGCCAGCAGCTTACAGGCCCCGGGGGGCTACACCTTC. The encoded protein is CASSLQAPGGYTF. This rearrangement joins TRBV7-9 to TRBJ1-2; D is undetermined. Trimming pared 2 bases from V and 8 bases from J, leaving 12 bases between. The germline V gene encodes CDR1 SEHNR and CDR2 FQNEAQ (reference sequence). The CDR3 length is 13 residues.

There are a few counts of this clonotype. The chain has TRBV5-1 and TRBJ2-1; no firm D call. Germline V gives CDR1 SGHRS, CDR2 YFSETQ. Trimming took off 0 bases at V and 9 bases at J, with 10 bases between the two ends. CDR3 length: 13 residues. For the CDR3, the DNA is TGCGCCAGCAGCTTGGGGTCGATTGGTGAGCAGTTCTTC. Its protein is CASSLGSIGEQFF.

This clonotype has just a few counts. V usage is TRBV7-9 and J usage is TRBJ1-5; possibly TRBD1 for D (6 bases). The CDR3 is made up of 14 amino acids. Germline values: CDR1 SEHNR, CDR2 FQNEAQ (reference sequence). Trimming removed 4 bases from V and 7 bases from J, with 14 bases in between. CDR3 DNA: TGTGCCAGCAGCTCTTCACAGGGCGTGCAGCCCCAGCATTTT. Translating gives CASSSSQGVQPQHF.

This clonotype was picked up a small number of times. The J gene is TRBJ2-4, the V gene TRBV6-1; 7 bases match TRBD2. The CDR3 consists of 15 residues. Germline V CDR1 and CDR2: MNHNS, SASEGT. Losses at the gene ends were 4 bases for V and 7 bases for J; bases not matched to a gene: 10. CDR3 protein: CASSVSGTDFNIQYF. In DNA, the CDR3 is TGTGCCAGCAGTGTGAGCGGGACGGACTTTAACATTCAGTACTTC.

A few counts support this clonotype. The CDR3 reads CASSLSRVDYGYTF. The CDR3, as DNA: TGTGCCAGCAGCTTAAGCAGGGTCGACTATGGCTACACCTTC. The rearrangement uses TRBV7-9 and TRBJ1-2, with D maybe TRBD1 (5 bases). There are 14 residues in the CDR3. Germline V gene sequence: CDR1 SEHNR, CDR2 FQNEAQ (reference sequence). V was trimmed by 2 bases and J by 3 bases, leaving 10 bases between them.

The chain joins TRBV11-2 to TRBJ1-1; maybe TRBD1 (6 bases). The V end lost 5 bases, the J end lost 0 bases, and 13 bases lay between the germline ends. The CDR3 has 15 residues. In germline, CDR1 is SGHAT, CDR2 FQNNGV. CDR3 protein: CASSLGRGLNTEAFF. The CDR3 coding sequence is TGTGCCAGCAGCCTAGGGAGGGGGTTGAACACTGAAGCTTTCTTT.

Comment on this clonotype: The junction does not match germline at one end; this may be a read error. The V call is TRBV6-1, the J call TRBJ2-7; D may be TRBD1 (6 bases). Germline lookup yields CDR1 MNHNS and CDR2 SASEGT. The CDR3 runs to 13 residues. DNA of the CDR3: TGTGCCAGCCGTGAGACAGGAGCCTACGAGCAGTACTTC. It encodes CASRETGAYEQYF.

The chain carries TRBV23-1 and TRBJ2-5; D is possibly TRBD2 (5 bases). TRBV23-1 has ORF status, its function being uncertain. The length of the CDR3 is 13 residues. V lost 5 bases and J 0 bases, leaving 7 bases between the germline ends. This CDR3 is CASSNGDQETQYF. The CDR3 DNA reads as TGCGCCAGCAGTAACGGGGACCAAGAGACCCAGTACTTC.

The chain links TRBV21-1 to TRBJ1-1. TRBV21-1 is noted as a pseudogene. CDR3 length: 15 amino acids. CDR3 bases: TGTGCCAGCAGCAAATGGGAGGGTATGAACACTGAAGCTTTCTTT. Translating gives CASSKWEGMNTEAFF.

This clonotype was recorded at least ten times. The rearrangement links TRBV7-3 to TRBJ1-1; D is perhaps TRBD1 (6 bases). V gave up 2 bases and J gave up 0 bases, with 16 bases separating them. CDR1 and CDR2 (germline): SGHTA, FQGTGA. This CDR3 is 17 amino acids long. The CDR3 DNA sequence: TGTGCCAGCAGCTTAGAAGGACAGCGTTCCATGAACACTGAAGCTTTCTTT. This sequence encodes CASSLEGQRSMNTEAFF.

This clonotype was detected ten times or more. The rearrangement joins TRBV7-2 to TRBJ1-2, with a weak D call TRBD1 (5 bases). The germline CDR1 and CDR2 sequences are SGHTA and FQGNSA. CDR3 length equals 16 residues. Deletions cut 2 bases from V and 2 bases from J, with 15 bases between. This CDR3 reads CASSLFSGALNYGYTF. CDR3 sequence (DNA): TGTGCCAGCAGCTTATTCTCTGGGGCTCTGAACTATGGCTACACCTTC.

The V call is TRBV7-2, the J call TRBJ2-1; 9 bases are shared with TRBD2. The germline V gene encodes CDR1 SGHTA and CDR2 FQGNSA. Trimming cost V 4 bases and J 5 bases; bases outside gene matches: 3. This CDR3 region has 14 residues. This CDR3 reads CASSSVAGDNEQFF. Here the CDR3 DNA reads TGTGCCAGCAGCTCCGTAGCGGGGGACAATGAGCAGTTCTTC.

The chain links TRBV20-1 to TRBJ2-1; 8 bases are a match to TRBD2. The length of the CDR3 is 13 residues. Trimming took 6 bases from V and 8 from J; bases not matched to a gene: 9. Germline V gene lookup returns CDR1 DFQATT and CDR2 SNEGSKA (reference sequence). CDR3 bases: TGCAGTGCCCGGAGCGGGGGAATCGATGAGCAGTTCTTC. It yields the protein CSARSGGIDEQFF.